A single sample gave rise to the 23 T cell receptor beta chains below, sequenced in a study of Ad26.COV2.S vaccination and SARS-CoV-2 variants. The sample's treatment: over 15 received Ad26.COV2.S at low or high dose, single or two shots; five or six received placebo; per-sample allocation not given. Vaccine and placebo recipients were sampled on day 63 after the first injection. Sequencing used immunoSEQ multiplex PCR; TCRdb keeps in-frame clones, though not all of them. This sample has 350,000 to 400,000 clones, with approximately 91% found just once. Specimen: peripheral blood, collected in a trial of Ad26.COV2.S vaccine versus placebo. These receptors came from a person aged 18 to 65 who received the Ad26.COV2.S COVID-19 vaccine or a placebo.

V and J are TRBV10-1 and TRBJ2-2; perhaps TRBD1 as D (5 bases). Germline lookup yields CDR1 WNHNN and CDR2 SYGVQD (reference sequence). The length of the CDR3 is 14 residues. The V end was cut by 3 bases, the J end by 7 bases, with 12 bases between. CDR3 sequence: CASSEDSFGGELFF. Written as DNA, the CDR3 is TGCGCCAGCAGTGAAGACAGCTTCGGCGGGGAGCTGTTTTTT.

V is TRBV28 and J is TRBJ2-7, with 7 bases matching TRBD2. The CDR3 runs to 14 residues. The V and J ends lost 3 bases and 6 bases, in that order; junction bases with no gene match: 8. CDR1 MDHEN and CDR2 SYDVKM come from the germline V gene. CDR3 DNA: TGTGCCAGCAGTTTGTGGACTAGGGGTTCCGAGCAGTACTTC. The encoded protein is CASSLWTRGSEQYF. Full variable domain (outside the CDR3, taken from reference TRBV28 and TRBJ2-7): DVKVTQSSRYLVKRTGEKVFLECVQDMDHENMFWYRQDPGLGLRLIYFSYDVKMKEKGDIPEGYSVSREKKERFSLILESASTNQTSMYLCASSLWTRGSEQYFGPGTRLTVT.

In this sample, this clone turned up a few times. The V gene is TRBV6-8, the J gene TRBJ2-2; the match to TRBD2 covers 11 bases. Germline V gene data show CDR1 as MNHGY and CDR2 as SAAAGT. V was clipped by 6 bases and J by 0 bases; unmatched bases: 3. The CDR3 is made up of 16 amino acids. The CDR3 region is CASRVSGRANTGELFF. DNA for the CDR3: TGTGCCAGCAGGGTTAGCGGGAGGGCGAACACCGGGGAGCTGTTTTTT.

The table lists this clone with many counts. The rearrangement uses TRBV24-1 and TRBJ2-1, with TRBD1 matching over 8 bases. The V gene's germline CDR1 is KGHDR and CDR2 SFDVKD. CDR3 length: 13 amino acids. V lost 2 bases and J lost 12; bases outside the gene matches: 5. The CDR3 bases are TGTGCCACCAGTGATTCCCACAGGGGGGCGCAGTTCTTC. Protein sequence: CATSDSHRGAQFF.

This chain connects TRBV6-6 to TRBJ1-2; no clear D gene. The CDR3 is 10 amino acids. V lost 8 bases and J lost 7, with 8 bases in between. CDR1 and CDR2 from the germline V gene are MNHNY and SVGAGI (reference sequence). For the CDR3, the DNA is TGTGCCAGCTGGGGAAGTGGCTACACCTTC. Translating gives CASWGSGYTF.

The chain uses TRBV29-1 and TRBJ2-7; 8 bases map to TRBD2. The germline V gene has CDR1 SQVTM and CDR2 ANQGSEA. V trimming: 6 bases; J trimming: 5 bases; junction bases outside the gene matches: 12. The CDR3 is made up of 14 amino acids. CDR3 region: CSVGGLAGGDEQYF. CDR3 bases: TGCAGCGTAGGAGGCCTAGCGGGCGGCGACGAGCAGTACTTC.

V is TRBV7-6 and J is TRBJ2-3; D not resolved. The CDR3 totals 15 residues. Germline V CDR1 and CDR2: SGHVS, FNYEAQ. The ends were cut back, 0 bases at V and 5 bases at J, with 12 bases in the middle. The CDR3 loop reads CASSLALLGVDTQYF. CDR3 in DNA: TGTGCCAGCAGCTTAGCCCTCCTAGGCGTAGATACGCAGTATTTT. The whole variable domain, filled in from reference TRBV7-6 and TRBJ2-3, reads GAGVSQSPRYKVTKRGQDVALRCDPISGHVSLYWYRQALGQGPEFLTYFNYEAQQDKSGLPNDRFSAERPEGSISTLTIQRTEQRDSAMYRCASSLALLGVDTQYFGPGTRLTVL.

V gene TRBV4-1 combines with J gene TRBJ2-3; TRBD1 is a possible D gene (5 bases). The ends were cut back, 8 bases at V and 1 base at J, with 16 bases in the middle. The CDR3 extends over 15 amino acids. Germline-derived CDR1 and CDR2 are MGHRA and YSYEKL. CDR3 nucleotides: TGCGCCAGCTCTCCCAGGCAGGGTGGCACAGATACGCAGTATTTT. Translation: CASSPRQGGTDTQYF.

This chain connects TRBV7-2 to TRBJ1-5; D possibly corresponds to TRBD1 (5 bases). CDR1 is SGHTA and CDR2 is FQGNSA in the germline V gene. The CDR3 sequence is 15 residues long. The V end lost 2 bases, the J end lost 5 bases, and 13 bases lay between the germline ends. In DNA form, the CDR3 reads TGTGCCAGCAGCTTACAGGGTTCCGCTTATCAGCCCCAGCATTTT. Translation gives CASSLQGSAYQPQHF. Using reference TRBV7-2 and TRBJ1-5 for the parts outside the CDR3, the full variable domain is GAGVSQSPSNKVTEKGKDVELRCDPISGHTALYWYRQSLGQGLEFLIYFQGNSAPDKSGLPSDRFSAERTGGSVSTLTIQRTQQEDSAVYLCASSLQGSAYQPQHFGDGTRLSIL.

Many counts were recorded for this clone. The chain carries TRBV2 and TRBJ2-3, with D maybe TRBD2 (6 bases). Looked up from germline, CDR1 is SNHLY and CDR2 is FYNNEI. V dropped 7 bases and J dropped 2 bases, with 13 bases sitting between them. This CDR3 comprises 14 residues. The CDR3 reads CASISGGVTDTQYF. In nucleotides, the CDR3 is TGTGCCAGCATTTCCGGGGGTGTCACAGATACGCAGTATTTT.

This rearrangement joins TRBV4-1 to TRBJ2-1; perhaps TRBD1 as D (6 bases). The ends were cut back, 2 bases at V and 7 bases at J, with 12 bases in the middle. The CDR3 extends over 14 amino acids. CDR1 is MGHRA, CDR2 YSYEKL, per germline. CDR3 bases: TGCGCCAGCAGCCAACCCGGACAGTGGAATGAGCAGTTCTTC. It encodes CASSQPGQWNEQFF.

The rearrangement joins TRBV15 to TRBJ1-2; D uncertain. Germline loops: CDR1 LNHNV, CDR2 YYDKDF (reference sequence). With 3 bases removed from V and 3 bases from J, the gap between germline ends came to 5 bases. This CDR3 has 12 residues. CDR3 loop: CATSREDYGYTF. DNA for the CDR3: TGTGCCACCAGCAGGGAGGACTATGGCTACACCTTC.

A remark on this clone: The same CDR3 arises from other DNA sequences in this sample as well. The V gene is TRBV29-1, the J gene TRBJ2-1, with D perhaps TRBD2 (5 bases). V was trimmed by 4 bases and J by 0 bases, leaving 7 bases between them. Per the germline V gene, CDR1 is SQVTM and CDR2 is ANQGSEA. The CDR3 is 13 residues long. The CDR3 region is CSVGRGSYNEQFF. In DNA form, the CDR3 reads TGCAGCGTTGGTCGGGGCTCCTACAATGAGCAGTTCTTC.

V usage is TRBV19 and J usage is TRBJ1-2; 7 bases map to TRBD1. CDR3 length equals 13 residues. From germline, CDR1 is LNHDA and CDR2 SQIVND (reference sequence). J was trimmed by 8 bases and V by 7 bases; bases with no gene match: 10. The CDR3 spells CASTKDRDGGYTF. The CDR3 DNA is TGTGCCAGTACCAAAGACAGGGATGGAGGCTACACCTTC.

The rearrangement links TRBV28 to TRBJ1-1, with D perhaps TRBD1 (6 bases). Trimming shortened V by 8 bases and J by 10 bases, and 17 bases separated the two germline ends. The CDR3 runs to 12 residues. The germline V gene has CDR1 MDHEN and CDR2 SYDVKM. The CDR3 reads CASGEGVLGAFF. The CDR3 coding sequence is TGTGCCAGCGGGGAGGGGGTGTTGGGAGCTTTCTTT.

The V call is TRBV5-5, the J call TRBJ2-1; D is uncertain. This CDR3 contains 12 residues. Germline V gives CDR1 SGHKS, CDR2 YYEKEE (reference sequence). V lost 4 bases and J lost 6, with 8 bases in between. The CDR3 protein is CASSPPGNEQFF. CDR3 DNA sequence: TGTGCCAGCAGCCCCCCGGGCAATGAGCAGTTCTTC.

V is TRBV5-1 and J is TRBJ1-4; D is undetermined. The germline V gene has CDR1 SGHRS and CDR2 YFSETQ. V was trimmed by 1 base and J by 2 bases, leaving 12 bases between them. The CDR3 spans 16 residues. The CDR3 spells CASSLLGYGTNEKLFF. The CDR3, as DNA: TGCGCCAGCAGCTTGTTGGGGTATGGGACTAATGAAAAACTGTTTTTT.

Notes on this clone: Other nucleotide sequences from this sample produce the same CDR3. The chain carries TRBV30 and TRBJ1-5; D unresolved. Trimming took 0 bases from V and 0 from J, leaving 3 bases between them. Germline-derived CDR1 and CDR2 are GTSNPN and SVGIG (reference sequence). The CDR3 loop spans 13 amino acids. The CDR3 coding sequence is TGTGCCTGGAGTGTGGCTAGCAATCAGCCCCAGCATTTT. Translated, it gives CAWSVASNQPQHF.

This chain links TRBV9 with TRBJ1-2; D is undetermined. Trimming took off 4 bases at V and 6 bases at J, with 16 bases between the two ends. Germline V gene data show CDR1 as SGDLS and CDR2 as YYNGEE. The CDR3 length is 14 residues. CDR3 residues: CASSPQVPGHGYTF. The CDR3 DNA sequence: TGTGCCAGCAGCCCCCAGGTCCCCGGGCATGGCTACACCTTC. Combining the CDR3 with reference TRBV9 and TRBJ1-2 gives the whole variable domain DSGVTQTPKHLITATGQRVTLRCSPRSGDLSVYWYQQSLDQGLQFLIQYYNGEERAKGNILERFSAQQFPDLHSELNLSSLELGDSALYFCASSPQVPGHGYTFGSGTRLTVV.

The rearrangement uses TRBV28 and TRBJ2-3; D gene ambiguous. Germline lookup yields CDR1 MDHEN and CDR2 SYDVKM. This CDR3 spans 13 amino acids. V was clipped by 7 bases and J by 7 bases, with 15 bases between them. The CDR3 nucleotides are TGTGCCAGCACCAGGACGGCACCCTATACGCAGTATTTT. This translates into CASTRTAPYTQYF.

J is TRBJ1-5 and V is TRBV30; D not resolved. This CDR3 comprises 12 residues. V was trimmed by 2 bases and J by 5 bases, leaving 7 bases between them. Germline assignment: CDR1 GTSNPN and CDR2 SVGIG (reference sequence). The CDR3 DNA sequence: TGTGCCTGGAGTCTCGACGATCAGCCCCAGCATTTT. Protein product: CAWSLDDQPQHF.

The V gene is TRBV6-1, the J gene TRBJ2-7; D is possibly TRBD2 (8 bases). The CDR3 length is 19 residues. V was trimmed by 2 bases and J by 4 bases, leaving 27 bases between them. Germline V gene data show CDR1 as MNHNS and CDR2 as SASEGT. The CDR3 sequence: CASSERQGSGLGTTYEQYF. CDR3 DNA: TGTGCCAGCAGTGAAAGACAGGGTTCGGGACTAGGGACCACATACGAGCAGTACTTC.

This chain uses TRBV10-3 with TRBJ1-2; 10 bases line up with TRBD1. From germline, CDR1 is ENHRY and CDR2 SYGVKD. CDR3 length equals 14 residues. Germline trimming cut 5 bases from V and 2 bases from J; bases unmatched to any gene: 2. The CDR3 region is CAISRQGANYGYTF. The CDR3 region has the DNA TGTGCCATCAGTAGACAGGGGGCAAACTATGGCTACACCTTC.